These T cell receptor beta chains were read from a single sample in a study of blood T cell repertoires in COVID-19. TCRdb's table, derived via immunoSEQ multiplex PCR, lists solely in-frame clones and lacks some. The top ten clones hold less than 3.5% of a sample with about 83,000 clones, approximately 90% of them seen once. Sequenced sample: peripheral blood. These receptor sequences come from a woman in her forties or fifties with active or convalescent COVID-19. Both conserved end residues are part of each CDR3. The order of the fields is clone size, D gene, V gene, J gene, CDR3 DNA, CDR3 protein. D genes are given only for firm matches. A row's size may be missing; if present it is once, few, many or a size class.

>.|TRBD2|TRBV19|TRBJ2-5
TGTGCCAGTAGTATCAGAGAGACTAGCGGGGGGCGAGGGACCCAGTACTTC
CASSIRETSGGRGTQYF
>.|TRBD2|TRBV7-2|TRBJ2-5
TGTGCCAGCAGCCCGGGACTAGCGGGGGGGCTCCAAGAGACCCAGTACTTC
CASSPGLAGGLQETQYF
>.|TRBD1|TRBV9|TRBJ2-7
TGTGCCAGCAGCGTCGACACAGGGGCCAGCTACGAGCAGTACTTC
CASSVDTGASYEQYF
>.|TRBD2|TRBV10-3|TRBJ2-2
TGTGCCATGACTAGCGGGGGGGCTGGGAACACCGGGGAGCTGTTTTTT
CAMTSGGAGNTGELFF
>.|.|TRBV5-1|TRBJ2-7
TGCGCCAGCAGCTGGTCCGACACCTACGAGCAGTACTTC
CASSWSDTYEQYF
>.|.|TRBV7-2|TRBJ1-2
TGTGCCAGCAGCCTACAGGGCGTCTATGGCTACACCTTC
CASSLQGVYGYTF
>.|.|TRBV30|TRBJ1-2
TGTGCCTGGAGTGCGACAGGATCGGCGAACTATGGCTACACCTTC
CAWSATGSANYGYTF
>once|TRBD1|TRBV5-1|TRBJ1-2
TGCGCCAGCAGCTTGGGTCAGGGGGCAGGCTATGGCTACACCTTC
CASSLGQGAGYGYTF
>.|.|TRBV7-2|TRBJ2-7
TGTGCCAGCAGCTCCCCGGTAGGGGGTACCTACGAGCAGTACTTC
CASSSPVGGTYEQYF
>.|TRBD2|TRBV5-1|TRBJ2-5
TGCGCCAGCAGCTTGATAGCGGGGGGGCTCGGAGAGACCCAGTACTTC
CASSLIAGGLGETQYF
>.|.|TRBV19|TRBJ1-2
TGTGCCAGTAGTTCGGACAGTTACTATGGCTACACCTTC
CASSSDSYYGYTF
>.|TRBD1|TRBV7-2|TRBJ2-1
TGTGCCAGCAGTAGACAGGGACGTGTCAATGAGCAGTTCTTC
CASSRQGRVNEQFF
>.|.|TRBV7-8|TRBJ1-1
TGTGCCAGCAGCATTAGCGTTACCTCGGGCACTGAAGCTTTCTTT
CASSISVTSGTEAFF
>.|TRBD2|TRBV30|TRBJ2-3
TGTGCCGGAGCGGGGGCTCTCACAGATACGCAGTATTTT
CAGAGALTDTQYF
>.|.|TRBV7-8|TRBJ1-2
TGTGCCAGCAGCTTAGTCGAGACGTCGGGAGGCTACACCTTC
CASSLVETSGGYTF
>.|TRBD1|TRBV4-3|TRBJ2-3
TGCGCCAGCAGCCAGAGCGACAGGGGTGTCAGTACGCAGTATTTT
CASSQSDRGVSTQYF
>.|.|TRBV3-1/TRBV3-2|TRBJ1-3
TGTGCCAGCAGCCAAGCTAGGACTATCTCTGGAAACACCATATATTTT
CASSQARTISGNTIYF
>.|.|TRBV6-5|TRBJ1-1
TGTGCCAGCAGTTATTTGTCGGAGGTGAACACTGAAGCTTTCTTT
CASSYLSEVNTEAFF
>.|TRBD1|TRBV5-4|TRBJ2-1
TGTGCCAGCAGCTCCCCGGGACAGATCTACAATGAGCAGTTCTTC
CASSSPGQIYNEQFF
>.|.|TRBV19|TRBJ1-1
TGTGCCAGTAGTACAGGGGCCCGTGAAGCTTTCTTT
CASSTGAREAFF
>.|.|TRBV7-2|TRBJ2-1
TGTGCCAGCAGCGCAAAACGGGGTGAGCAGTTCTTC
CASSAKRGEQFF
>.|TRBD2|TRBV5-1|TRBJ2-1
TGCGCCAGCAGCAAAGAGACTAGCGGCTACAATGAGCAGTTCTTC
CASSKETSGYNEQFF
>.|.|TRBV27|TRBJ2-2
TGTGCCAGCAGTTCTCAGGGGCGGGAGCTGTTTTTT
CASSSQGRELFF
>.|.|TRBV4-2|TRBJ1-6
TGTGCCAGCAGCCAAGGAGGGAGTCGCTCACCCCTCCACTTT
CASSQGGSRSPLHF
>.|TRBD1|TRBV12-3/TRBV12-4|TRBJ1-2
TGTGCCAGCAGTTTACAGGGGGCAGGCTACACCTTC
CASSLQGAGYTF
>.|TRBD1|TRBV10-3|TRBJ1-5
TGTGCCATCAGAGGGACAGGGGGCCAGCCCCAGCATTTT
CAIRGTGGQPQHF
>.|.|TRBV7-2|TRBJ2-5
TGTGCCAGCAGCTTACGATTTTGGGGGCTACAAGAGACCCAGTACTTC
CASSLRFWGLQETQYF
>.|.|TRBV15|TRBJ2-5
TGTGCCACCAGCAGAGATGTCGGGACCCAGTACTTC
CATSRDVGTQYF
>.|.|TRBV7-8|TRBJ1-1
TGTGCCAGCAGCTTAGATAAGAACACTGAAGCTTTCTTT
CASSLDKNTEAFF
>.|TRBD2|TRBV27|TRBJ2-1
TGTGCCAGCAGTTCCCTCGGGGGGGAGAGCTCCTACAATGAGCAGTTCTTC
CASSSLGGESSYNEQFF
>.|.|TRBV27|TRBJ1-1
TGTGCCAGCAGTTCCGATCGGGTCCTTCGAAAGACAGAGCACACTGAAGCTTTCTTT
CASSSDRVLRKTEHTEAFF
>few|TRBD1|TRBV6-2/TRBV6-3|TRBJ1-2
TGTGCCAGCAGTGCGGGACAGGGTTGGGATGGCTACACCTTC
CASSAGQGWDGYTF
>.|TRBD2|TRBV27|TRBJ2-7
TGTGCCAGCAGTCCAGCGGGGCTTGCCTACGAGCAGTACTTC
CASSPAGLAYEQYF
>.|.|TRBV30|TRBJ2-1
TGTGCCTGGACCCCCCAGGGGATATACAATGAGCAGTTCTTC
CAWTPQGIYNEQFF
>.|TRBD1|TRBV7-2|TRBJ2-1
TGTGCCAGCAGCTTACAGGGGGTGTGGAACAATGAGCAGTTCTTC
CASSLQGVWNNEQFF
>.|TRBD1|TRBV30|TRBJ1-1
TGTGCCTGGTACAGGGGAGGCCTGAACACTGAAGCTTTCTTT
CAWYRGGLNTEAFF
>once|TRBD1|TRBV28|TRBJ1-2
TGTGCCAGCAGCCTGACAGGGGCCCTTAACTATGGCTACACCTTC
CASSLTGALNYGYTF
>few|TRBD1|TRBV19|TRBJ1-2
TGTGCCAGTAGTGGGACAGGGGATTTATATGGCTACACCTTC
CASSGTGDLYGYTF
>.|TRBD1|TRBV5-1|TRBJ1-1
TGCGCCAGCAGCTTGTTGGGACAGGGGGCGGAGGGTTTCTTT
CASSLLGQGAEGFF
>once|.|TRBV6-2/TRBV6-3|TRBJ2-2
TGTGCCAGCAGTTACGTCAGACAGCCGGGGGACACCGGGGAGCTGTTTTTT
CASSYVRQPGDTGELFF
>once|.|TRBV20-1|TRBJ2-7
TGCAGTGCTAGTCCATGGACTCTCAGCGCCTACGAGCAGTACTTC
CSASPWTLSAYEQYF
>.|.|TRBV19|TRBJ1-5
TGTGCCAGTAGTATTAGCCTAAATAGCAATCAGCCCCAGCATTTT
CASSISLNSNQPQHF
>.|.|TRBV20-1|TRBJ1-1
TGCAGTGCCCCGGGGTGGAATGAGGCTTTCTTT
CSAPGWNEAFF
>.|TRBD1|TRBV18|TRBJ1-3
TGTGCCAGCTCTCCAGGGGGGTCCGGAAACACCATATATTTT
CASSPGGSGNTIYF
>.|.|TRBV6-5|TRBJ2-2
TGTGCCAGCAGCGGACAACGAAACACCGGGGAGCTGTTTTTT
CASSGQRNTGELFF
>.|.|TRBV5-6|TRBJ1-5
TGTGCCAGCAGCCCAAACAGGGATGGTCAGCCCCAGCATTTT
CASSPNRDGQPQHF
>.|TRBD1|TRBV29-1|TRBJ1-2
TGCAGCGTTGAAGATGCCTTAGGACAGGCCTATGGCTACACCTTC
CSVEDALGQAYGYTF
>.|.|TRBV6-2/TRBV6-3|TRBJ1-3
TGTGCCAGCAGTGGCTTACAGGGATCTGGAAACACCATATATTTT
CASSGLQGSGNTIYF